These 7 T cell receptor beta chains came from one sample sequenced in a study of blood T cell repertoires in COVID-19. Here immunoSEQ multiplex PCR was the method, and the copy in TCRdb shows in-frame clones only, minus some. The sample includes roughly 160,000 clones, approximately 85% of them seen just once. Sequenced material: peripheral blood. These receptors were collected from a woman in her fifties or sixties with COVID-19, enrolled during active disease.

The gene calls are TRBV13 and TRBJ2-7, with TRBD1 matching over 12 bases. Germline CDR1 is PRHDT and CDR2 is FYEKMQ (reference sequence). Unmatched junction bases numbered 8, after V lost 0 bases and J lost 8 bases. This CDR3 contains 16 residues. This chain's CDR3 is CASSLGGGTGGGKQYV. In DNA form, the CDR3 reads TGTGCCAGCAGCTTAGGCGGTGGGACAGGGGGCGGCAAGCAGTACGTC.

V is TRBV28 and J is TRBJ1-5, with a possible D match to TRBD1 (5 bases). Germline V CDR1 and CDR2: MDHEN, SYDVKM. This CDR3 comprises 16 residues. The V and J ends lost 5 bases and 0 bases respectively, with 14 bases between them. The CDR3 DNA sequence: TGTGCCAGCAGTCCCGGGGGGAGAGATAGCAATCAGCCCCAGCATTTT. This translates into CASSPGGRDSNQPQHF.

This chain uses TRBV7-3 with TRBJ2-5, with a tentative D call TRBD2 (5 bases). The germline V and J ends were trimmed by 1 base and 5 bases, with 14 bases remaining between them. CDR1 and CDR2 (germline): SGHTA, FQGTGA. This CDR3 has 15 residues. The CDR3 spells CASSLSGRGWETQYF. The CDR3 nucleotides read TGTGCCAGCAGCTTAAGTGGGAGAGGATGGGAGACCCAGTACTTC.

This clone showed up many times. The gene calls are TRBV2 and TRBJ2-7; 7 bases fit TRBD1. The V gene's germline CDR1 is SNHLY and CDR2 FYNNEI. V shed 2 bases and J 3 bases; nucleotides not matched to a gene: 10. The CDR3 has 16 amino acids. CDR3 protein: CASSETPLQGNYEQYF. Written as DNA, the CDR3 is TGTGCCAGCAGTGAAACCCCCCTACAGGGGAACTACGAGCAGTACTTC. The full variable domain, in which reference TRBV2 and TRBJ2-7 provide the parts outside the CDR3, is EPEVTQTPSHQVTQMGQEVILRCVPISNHLYFYWYRQILGQKVEFLVSFYNNEISEKSEIFDDQFSVERPDGSNFTLKIRSTKLEDSAMYFCASSETPLQGNYEQYFGPGTRLTVT.

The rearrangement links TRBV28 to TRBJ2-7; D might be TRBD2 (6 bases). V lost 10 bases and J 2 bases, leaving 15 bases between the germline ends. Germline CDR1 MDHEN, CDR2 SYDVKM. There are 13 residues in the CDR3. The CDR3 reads CATGPGLPYEQYF. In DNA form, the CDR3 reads TGTGCCACTGGTCCGGGACTCCCCTACGAGCAGTACTTC.

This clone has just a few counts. The DNA for the CDR3 is TGTGCCAGCAGTGAAGGACTAGCGGGTATCACCGGGGAGCTGTTTTTT. Its protein product is CASSEGLAGITGELFF. V gene TRBV2 combines with J gene TRBJ2-2; 10 bases are a match to TRBD2. This CDR3 contains 16 residues. After removal of 1 base from V and 4 bases from J, the junction contained 3 bases not matched to a gene. CDR1 SNHLY and CDR2 FYNNEI come from the germline V gene.

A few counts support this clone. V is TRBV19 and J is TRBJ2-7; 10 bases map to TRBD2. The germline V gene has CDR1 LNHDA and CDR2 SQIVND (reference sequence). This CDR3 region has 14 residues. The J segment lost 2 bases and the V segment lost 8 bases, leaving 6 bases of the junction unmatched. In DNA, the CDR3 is TGTGCCAGTCAGAGAAGCGGGAGGGCCTACGAGCAGTACTTC. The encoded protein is CASQRSGRAYEQYF.